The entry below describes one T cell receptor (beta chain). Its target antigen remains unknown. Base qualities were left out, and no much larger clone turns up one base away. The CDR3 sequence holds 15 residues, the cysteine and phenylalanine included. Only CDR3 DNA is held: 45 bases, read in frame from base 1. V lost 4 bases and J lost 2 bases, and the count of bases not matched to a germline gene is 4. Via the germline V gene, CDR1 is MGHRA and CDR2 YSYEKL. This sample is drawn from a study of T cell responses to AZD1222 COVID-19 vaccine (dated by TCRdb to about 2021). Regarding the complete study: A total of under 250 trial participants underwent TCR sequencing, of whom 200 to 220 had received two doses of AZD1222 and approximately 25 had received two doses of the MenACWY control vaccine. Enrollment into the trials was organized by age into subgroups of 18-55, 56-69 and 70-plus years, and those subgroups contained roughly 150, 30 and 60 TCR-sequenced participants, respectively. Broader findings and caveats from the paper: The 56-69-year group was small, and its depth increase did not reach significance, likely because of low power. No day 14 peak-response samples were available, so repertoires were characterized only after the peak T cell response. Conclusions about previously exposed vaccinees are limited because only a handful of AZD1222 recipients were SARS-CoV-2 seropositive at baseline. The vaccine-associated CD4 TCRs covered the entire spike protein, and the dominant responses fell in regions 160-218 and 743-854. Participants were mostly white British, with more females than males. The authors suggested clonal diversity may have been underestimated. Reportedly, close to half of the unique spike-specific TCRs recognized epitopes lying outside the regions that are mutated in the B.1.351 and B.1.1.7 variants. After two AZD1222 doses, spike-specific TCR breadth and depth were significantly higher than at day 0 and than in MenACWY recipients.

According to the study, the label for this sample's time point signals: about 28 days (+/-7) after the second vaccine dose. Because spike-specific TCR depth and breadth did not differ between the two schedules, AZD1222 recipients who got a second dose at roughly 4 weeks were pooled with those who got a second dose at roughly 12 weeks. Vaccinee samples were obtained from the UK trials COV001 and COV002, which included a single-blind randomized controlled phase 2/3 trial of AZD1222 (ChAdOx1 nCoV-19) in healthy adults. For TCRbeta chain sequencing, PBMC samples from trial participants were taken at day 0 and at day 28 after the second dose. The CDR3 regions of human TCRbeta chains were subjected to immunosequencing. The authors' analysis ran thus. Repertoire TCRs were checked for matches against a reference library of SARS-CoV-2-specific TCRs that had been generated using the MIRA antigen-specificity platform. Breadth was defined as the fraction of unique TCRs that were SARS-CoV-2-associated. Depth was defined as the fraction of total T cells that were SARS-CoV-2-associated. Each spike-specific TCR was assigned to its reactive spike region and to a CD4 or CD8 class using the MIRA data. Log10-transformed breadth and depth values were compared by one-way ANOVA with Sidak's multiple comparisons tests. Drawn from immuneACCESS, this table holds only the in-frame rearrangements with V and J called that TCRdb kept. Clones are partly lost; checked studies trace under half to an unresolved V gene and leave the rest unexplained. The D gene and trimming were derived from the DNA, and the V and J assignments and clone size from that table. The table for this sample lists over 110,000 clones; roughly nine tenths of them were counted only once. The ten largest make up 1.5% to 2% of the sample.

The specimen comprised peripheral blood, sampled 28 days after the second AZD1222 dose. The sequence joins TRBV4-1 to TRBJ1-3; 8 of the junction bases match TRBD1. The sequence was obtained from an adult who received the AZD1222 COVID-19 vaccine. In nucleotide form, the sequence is TGCGCCAGCAGCCTATCAGGGGGCACTGGAAACACCATATATTTT. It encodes CASSLSGGTGNTIYF.